The source of this T cell receptor (beta chain) is a study of T cells in Graves' hyperthyroidism and ophthalmopathy. Study-level points and caveats: Blood also showed most of the thyroid clonotypes that were expanded above 0.001. In the analysis, a 13 V-J model separated ophthalmopathy from stable hyperthyroidism. A median about 6 months before onset, the model predicted ophthalmopathy.

This clonotype has only a few counts. The target antigen is unknown. With V trimmed by 5 bases and J by 4 bases, 11 bases remained unmatched. Per the germline V gene, CDR1 is MNHEY and CDR2 is SVGEGT. This CDR3 spans 17 amino acids. Patients showing uncontrolled infection, other autoimmune disease, pregnancy or lactation were ineligible. From RNA transcripts, TCR beta CDR3 regions were amplified. Researchers ran a first-round RT-PCR on the TCR CDR3 using the HTBI primer set. TCRdb reprocessed the multiplex PCR reads via MiXCR and lists one record per CDR3 protein. The table lists hundreds of thousands of distinct CDR3 sequences, about 17% of them singletons, with less than 4.5% in the top ten.

The chain is built from TRBV6-2 or TRBV6-3 and TRBJ2-2, with 9 bases that match TRBD1. Sequenced: blood. This sequence originates from a woman aged 30 to 39 with Graves' hyperthyroidism. This CDR3 reads CASSKRSGTGITGELFF. In DNA, the CDR3 is TGTGCCAGCAGTAAACGATCCGGGACAGGGATCACCGGGGAGCTGTTTTTT.